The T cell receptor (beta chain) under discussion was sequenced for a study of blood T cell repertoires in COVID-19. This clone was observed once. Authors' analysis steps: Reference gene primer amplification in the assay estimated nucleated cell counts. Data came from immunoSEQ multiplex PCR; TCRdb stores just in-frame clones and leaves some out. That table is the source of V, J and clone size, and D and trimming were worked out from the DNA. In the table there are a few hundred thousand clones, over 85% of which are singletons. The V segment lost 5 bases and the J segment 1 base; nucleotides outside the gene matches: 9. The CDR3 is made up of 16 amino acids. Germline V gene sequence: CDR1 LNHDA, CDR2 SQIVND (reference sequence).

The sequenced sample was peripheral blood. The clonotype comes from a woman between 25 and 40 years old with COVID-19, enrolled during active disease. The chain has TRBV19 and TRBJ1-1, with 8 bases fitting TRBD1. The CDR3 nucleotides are TGTGCCAGTAGTCGAAGAGACAGGGGTCGGAACACTGAAGCTTTCTTT. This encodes CASSRRDRGRNTEAFF.